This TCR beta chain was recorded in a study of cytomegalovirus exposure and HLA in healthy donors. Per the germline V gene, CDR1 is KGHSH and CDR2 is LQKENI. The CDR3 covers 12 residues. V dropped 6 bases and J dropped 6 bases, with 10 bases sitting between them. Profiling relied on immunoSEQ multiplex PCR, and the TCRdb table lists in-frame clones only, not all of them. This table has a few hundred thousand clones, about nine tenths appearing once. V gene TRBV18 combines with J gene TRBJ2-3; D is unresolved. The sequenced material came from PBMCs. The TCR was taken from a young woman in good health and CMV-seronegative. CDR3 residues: CASSLYADTQYF. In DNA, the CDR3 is TGTGCCAGCTCCCTCTACGCGGATACGCAGTATTTT. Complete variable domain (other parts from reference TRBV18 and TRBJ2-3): NAGVMQNPRHLVRRRGQEARLRCSPMKGHSHVYWYRQLPEEGLKFMVYLQKENIIDESGMPKERFSAEFPKEGPSILRIQQVVRGDSAAYFCASSLYADTQYFGPGTRLTVL.